The 31 T cell receptor beta chains listed next were all sequenced from one sample in a study of T cells in Graves' hyperthyroidism and ophthalmopathy. Amplified TCR beta CDR3 regions came from RNA transcripts. The study used the HTBI primer set for a first-round RT-PCR of the TCR CDR3. One entry per CDR3 protein, called by TCRdb with MiXCR from the multiplex PCR reads. The sample records some 550,000 distinct CDR3 sequences, 15% to 20% being singletons. The sequenced sample consisted of blood. The receptors derive from a middle-aged woman with Graves' ophthalmopathy.

The chain combines TRBV19 with TRBJ1-1; 8 bases map to TRBD1. Unmatched junction bases numbered 8, after V lost 4 bases and J lost 10 bases. The germline V gene encodes CDR1 LNHDA and CDR2 SQIVND (reference sequence). The CDR3 length is 13 residues. CDR3 sequence: CASSKATGVSAFF. DNA for the CDR3: TGTGCCAGTAGTAAGGCGACAGGGGTTTCAGCTTTCTTT.

This clonotype was recorded many times. The J gene is TRBJ2-2, the V gene TRBV29-1; no definite D call. Germline V gene sequence: CDR1 SQVTM, CDR2 ANQGSEA. The CDR3 sequence is 11 residues long. V was pared by 3 bases and J by 7 bases, with 6 bases between. The CDR3 here is CSVELGGELFF. Here the CDR3 DNA reads TGCAGCGTTGAGCTTGGCGGGGAGCTGTTTTTT.

There are many counts of this clonotype. The chain joins TRBV5-1 to TRBJ2-1; the D gene could be TRBD1 or TRBD2 (6 bases each). Trimming stripped 4 bases from V and 8 bases from J, with 13 bases between. The CDR3 has 13 amino acids. Germline assignment: CDR1 SGHRS and CDR2 YFSETQ. CDR3 region: CASSEQGLDEQFF. Written as DNA, the CDR3 is TGCGCCAGCAGCGAACAGGGACTCGATGAGCAGTTCTTC.

The CDR3 nucleotides are TGTGCCAGTACTCTACAGGGGGGAGCCTACAATGAGCAGTTCTTC. Protein sequence: CASTLQGGAYNEQFF. The V gene is TRBV19, the J gene TRBJ2-1, with 8 positions matching TRBD1. The length of the CDR3 is 15 residues. With 7 bases clipped from V and 2 bases from J, the junction kept 7 bases outside the gene matches. The germline V gene has CDR1 LNHDA and CDR2 SQIVND (reference sequence).

The table lists this clonotype with many counts. The gene calls are TRBV15 and TRBJ1-5, with 8 bases that match TRBD1. The CDR3 length is 14 residues. Germline CDR1 reads LNHNV; CDR2 reads YYDKDF (reference sequence). V lost 5 bases and J lost 10; bases outside the gene matches: 10. The CDR3 sequence: CATSGQTGEGPQHF. CDR3 nucleotides: TGTGCCACCAGCGGCCAGACAGGGGAGGGTCCCCAGCATTTT.

The sample holds a few counts of this clonotype. This rearrangement joins TRBV27 to TRBJ2-3; no reliable D call. The V and J ends lost 6 bases and 7 bases respectively, with 11 bases between them. The length of the CDR3 is 12 residues. Germline V gene data show CDR1 as MNHEY and CDR2 as SMNVEV (reference sequence). The CDR3 sequence is CASSSSANTQYF. CDR3 DNA: TGTGCCAGCAGCTCTTCGGCGAATACGCAGTATTTT.

This clonotype was seen repeatedly, ten times or more. This rearrangement joins TRBV11-2 to TRBJ2-7; D is uncertain. The CDR3 contains 13 residues. Trimming pared 2 bases from V and 6 bases from J, leaving 11 bases between. Germline V lookup: CDR1 SGHAT, CDR2 FQNNGV. The DNA for the CDR3 is TGTGCCAGCAGCTTATTTTTATTTGGCGAGCAGTACTTC. It yields the protein CASSLFLFGEQYF.

This clonotype was observed a few times. J is TRBJ2-2 and V is TRBV5-1; D perhaps matches TRBD2 (6 bases). Per germline, CDR1 SGHRS and CDR2 YFSETQ. The CDR3 runs 16 residues. The V gene lost 1 base and the J gene lost 0 bases, with 10 bases spanning the gap. The CDR3 DNA reads TGCGCCAGCAGCTTGTTCACGGGGGCGAACACCGGGGAGCTGTTTTTT. As protein: CASSLFTGANTGELFF.

In this sample, this clonotype turned up many times. The rearrangement links TRBV11-2 to TRBJ2-7, with 7 positions matching TRBD2. The CDR3 sequence is 15 residues long. CDR1 and CDR2 from the germline V gene are SGHAT and FQNNGV. Losses at the gene ends were 1 base for V and 2 bases for J; bases not matched to a gene: 5. The CDR3: CASSLGLAETYEQYF. In DNA, the CDR3 is TGTGCCAGCAGCTTAGGACTAGCAGAAACCTACGAGCAGTACTTC.

This chain links TRBV28 with TRBJ1-5; D is ambiguous. This CDR3 is 19 amino acids long. Germline loops: CDR1 MDHEN, CDR2 SYDVKM. V was shortened by 6 bases and J by 1 base, with 25 bases between the two germline ends. CDR3 sequence (DNA): TGTGCCAGCAGAACCCCGACCAAGGGCCCCCAGACGAGCAATCAGCCCCAGCATTTT. Translated: CASRTPTKGPQTSNQPQHF.

The chain is built from TRBV12-3 or TRBV12-4 and TRBJ2-7; TRBD2 might be the D (6 bases). The CDR3 contains 15 residues. The ends were cut back, 6 bases at V and 5 bases at J, with 20 bases in the middle. CDR3 in amino acids: CASRLSGAPGDEQYF. The CDR3, as DNA: TGTGCCAGCAGGTTGAGTGGCGCACCGGGGGACGAGCAGTACTTC.

This clonotype was observed a few times. The rearrangement links TRBV5-6 to TRBJ2-3; D is possibly TRBD2 (6 bases). The CDR3 is made up of 14 amino acids. The V gene lost 4 bases and the J gene lost 5 bases, with 14 bases spanning the gap. CDR1 is SGHDT, CDR2 YYEEEE, per germline. As DNA, the CDR3 is TGTGCCAGCAGCGGTGTACGGGGGATAGATACGCAGTATTTT. It codes for CASSGVRGIDTQYF.

The sample holds a few counts of this clonotype. The V gene is TRBV27, the J gene TRBJ2-1; 16 nucleotides match TRBD2. CDR1 and CDR2 from the germline V gene are MNHEY and SMNVEV (reference sequence). This CDR3 contains 16 residues. V shed 6 bases, J shed 8 bases, and the junction held 7 bases outside the gene matches. CDR3 nucleotides: TGTGCCAGCAGGGGACTAGCGGGAGGGCCAGGCGATGAGCAGTTCTTC. Protein sequence: CASRGLAGGPGDEQFF.

This clonotype has only a few counts. V gene TRBV2 combines with J gene TRBJ1-1; no definite D call. Germline CDR1 is SNHLY and CDR2 is FYNNEI. The V end lost 7 bases, the J end lost 3 bases, and 12 bases lay between the germline ends. This CDR3 contains 13 residues. The CDR3 nucleotides are TGTGCCAGCATCCGGGTTTACCACACTGAAGCTTTCTTT. Translation gives CASIRVYHTEAFF.

This clonotype was seen ten or more times. The rearrangement links TRBV5-1 to TRBJ1-2; no firm D call. The CDR3 spans 12 residues. Deletions cut 2 bases from V and 8 bases from J, with 10 bases between. Per germline, CDR1 SGHRS and CDR2 YFSETQ. This CDR3 reads CASSLSTRGYTF. CDR3 sequence (DNA): TGCGCCAGCAGCTTATCCACAAGGGGCTACACCTTC.

This clonotype was observed many times. The chain carries TRBV20-1 and TRBJ1-2, with D perhaps TRBD1 (6 bases). Germline CDR1 reads DFQATT; CDR2 reads SNEGSKA (reference sequence). V was clipped by 5 bases and J by 8 bases, with 15 bases between them. This CDR3 contains 12 residues. CDR3 DNA: TGCAGTGCTCCCAGTGGGGGGACAGGCTACACCTTC. The encoded protein is CSAPSGGTGYTF.

This clonotype was counted ten times or more. The chain combines TRBV30 with TRBJ1-4, with unresolved D. This CDR3 has 11 amino acids. Trimming took 3 bases from V and 7 from J, leaving 6 bases between them. CDR1 and CDR2 from the germline V gene are GTSNPN and SVGIG (reference sequence). CDR3 amino acids: CAWSPAEKLFF. CDR3 coding DNA: TGTGCCTGGAGCCCCGCTGAAAAACTGTTTTTT.

The CDR3: CASSLAPSSSGRISETQYF. For the CDR3, the DNA is TGTGCCAGCAGCTTGGCTCCCTCGTCCAGCGGGAGGATTTCAGAGACCCAGTACTTC. The V gene is TRBV11-1, the J gene TRBJ2-5, with 9 bases aligning to TRBD2. The CDR3 length is 19 residues. Germline values: CDR1 SGHAT, CDR2 FQDESV (reference sequence). V gave up 3 bases and J gave up 4 bases; unmatched junction bases: 18.

The chain links TRBV11-2 to TRBJ2-1; D not certain. Germline CDR1 and CDR2: SGHAT and FQNNGV. This CDR3 has 13 residues. V was trimmed by 4 bases and J by 4 bases, leaving 8 bases between them. The CDR3 sequence is CASSSAAYNEQFF. For the CDR3, the DNA is TGTGCCAGCAGCTCTGCTGCTTACAATGAGCAGTTCTTC.

This clonotype was seen a handful of times. The chain links TRBV7-9 to TRBJ1-2; D gene uncertain. CDR3 length equals 13 residues. V dropped 1 base and J dropped 8 bases, with 11 bases sitting between them. Germline V gene data show CDR1 as SEHNR and CDR2 as FQNEAQ (reference sequence). The DNA for the CDR3 is TGTGCCAGCAGCTTAGAGTACCCGGTGGGCTACACCTTC. This sequence encodes CASSLEYPVGYTF.

In its sample, this clonotype was seen many times. The rearrangement uses TRBV9 and TRBJ2-5; no definite D call. Germline-derived CDR1 and CDR2 are SGDLS and YYNGEE. V was shortened by 0 bases and J by 2 bases, with 8 bases between the two germline ends. The CDR3 contains 14 residues. The CDR3 region has the DNA TGTGCCAGCAGCGTAGGGGTGGGACAAGAGACCCAGTACTTC. The encoded protein is CASSVGVGQETQYF.

The chain recombines TRBV2 with TRBJ1-1, with D unresolved. Trimming pared 7 bases from V and 7 bases from J, leaving 19 bases between. CDR1 SNHLY and CDR2 FYNNEI come from the germline V gene. This CDR3 region has 14 residues. Here the CDR3 DNA reads TGTGCCAGCAATTCGGCGAGCGATACCTATGAAGCTTTCTTT. Translation gives CASNSASDTYEAFF.

In its sample, this clonotype was seen many times. The chain is built from TRBV15 and TRBJ2-1; TRBD1 or TRBD2 may be the D gene (6 bases each). Germline loops: CDR1 LNHNV, CDR2 YYDKDF (reference sequence). V was pared by 4 bases and J by 3 bases, with 13 bases between. The CDR3 length is 15 residues. The CDR3 spells CATSIKGGFYNEQFF. In nucleotides, the CDR3 is TGTGCCACCAGCATAAAGGGGGGTTTCTACAATGAGCAGTTCTTC. The complete variable domain, with remaining parts taken from reference TRBV15 and TRBJ2-1, reads DAMVIQNPRYQVTQFGKPVTLSCSQTLNHNVMYWYQQKSSQAPKLLFHYYDKDFNNEADTPDNFQSRRPNTSFCFLDIRSPGLGDTAMYLCATSIKGGFYNEQFFGPGTRLTVL.

This clonotype was recorded a few times. This rearrangement joins TRBV20-1 to TRBJ2-5, with 9 bases fitting TRBD2. From germline, CDR1 is DFQATT and CDR2 SNEGSKA (reference sequence). The V and J ends lost 0 bases and 4 bases, in that order; junction bases with no gene match: 15. This CDR3 has 18 residues. In DNA, the CDR3 is TGCAGTGCTAGAGATCCGGTGGCGGGGGGGCAGAGTAGAGAGACCCAGTACTTC. Protein product: CSARDPVAGGQSRETQYF.

This clonotype was observed at least ten times. The V gene is TRBV5-6, the J gene TRBJ1-5, with D unresolved. The CDR3 is 15 residues long. Germline V CDR1 and CDR2: SGHDT, YYEEEE. Deletions cut 4 bases from V and 0 bases from J, with 11 bases between. CDR3 sequence: CASSGSGYSNQPQHF. CDR3 bases: TGTGCCAGCAGCGGATCAGGATATAGCAATCAGCCCCAGCATTTT.

This clonotype showed up just a few times. The chain recombines TRBV7-2 with TRBJ2-1; D call uncertain. The germline V and J ends were trimmed by 4 bases and 3 bases, with 7 bases remaining between them. Germline V gene data show CDR1 as SGHTA and CDR2 as FQGNSA. The CDR3 has 13 residues. CDR3 sequence reads: CASSSGSYNEQFF. DNA for the CDR3: TGTGCCAGCAGCTCCGGTAGCTACAATGAGCAGTTCTTC.

This clonotype was counted a few times. The V and J genes are TRBV6-5 and TRBJ2-7; 10 nucleotides align to TRBD2. This CDR3 is 16 amino acids long. J gave up 4 bases and V 0 bases, and 6 bases lay outside the gene matches. CDR1 MNHEY and CDR2 SVGAGI come from the germline V gene. The CDR3 bases are TGTGCCAGCAGTTACTCTTGGCTAGCGGGAGAGTACGAGCAGTACTTC. This translates into CASSYSWLAGEYEQYF.

Details on this clonotype: A much larger clone is a single base away; this may be a read error. The chain uses TRBV4-2 and TRBJ2-2, with D unclear. From germline, CDR1 is LGHNA and CDR2 YNFKEQ. The CDR3 spans 14 residues. V dropped 3 bases and J dropped 1 base, with 6 bases sitting between them. As DNA, the CDR3 is TGTGCCAGCAGCCAGGGCAAGAACACCGGGGAGCTGTTTTTT. This translates into CASSQGKNTGELFF.

The chain combines TRBV12-3 or TRBV12-4 with TRBJ1-1, with 9 bases aligning to TRBD1. Trimming at V came to 5 bases and at J to 4 bases, leaving 5 bases not matched to a gene. The CDR3 is made up of 14 amino acids. CDR3 sequence (DNA): TGTGCCAGCAGTCACAGGGGGCGCGTCACTGAAGCTTTCTTT. It codes for CASSHRGRVTEAFF.

This clonotype has at least ten counts. The rearrangement uses TRBV18 and TRBJ2-5; D not resolved. Germline V gene sequence: CDR1 KGHSH, CDR2 LQKENI. The CDR3 is 13 residues long. V lost 6 bases and J 0 bases, leaving 8 bases between the germline ends. The CDR3: CASSLMYQETQYF. The CDR3 DNA reads TGTGCCAGCTCCCTCATGTACCAAGAGACCCAGTACTTC.

This clonotype came up many times. J is TRBJ2-7 and V is TRBV2; 8 nucleotides line up with TRBD2. The CDR3 is 13 residues long. Germline CDR1 reads SNHLY; CDR2 reads FYNNEI. The junction had 5 bases not matched to a gene; V was cut back by 8 bases and J by 2 bases. The DNA of the CDR3 is TGTGCCAGCTCACTAGCGGTCACCTACGAGCAGTACTTC. Its translation: CASSLAVTYEQYF.